This TCR beta chain was recovered during a study of T cells expressing NK-cell markers. Study at large: Sequencing of TCR beta repertoires drew on sorted CD3+CD56+NKG2C+, CD3+CD56+NKG2C- and CD3+CD56-NKG2C+ T cells. One of eight sequenced donors was HCMV-seronegative; the other seven were seropositive. Study-wide points: Whether expanded NKG2C+ T cell clones were HCMV-specific remained unclear. For a few donors, these clonotypes were likewise the leading ones in the CD3+CD56-NKG2C+ fraction.

TCRdb reanalyzed the 5' RACE reads and collapses them to one entry per CDR3 protein, without DNA. Here the sample table reports about 370,000 distinct CDR3 sequences. With regard to this clonotype: Its antigen is not identified.

Germline V gene data show CDR1 as MNHEY and CDR2 as SMNVEV (reference sequence). The CDR3 sequence is 15 residues long. This receptor was obtained from a woman between 50 and 59 years old in good health. The V call is TRBV27, the J call TRBJ2-1; the TCRdb D gene call, TRBD1, has no DNA to confirm it. Sequencing input: blood T cells: a sorted CD56 or NKG2C T cell subset, CD4+ or CD8+ T cells, or bulk PBMC T cells (not recorded which). This chain's CDR3 is CASSFDRDRDNEQFF.